This TCR beta chain was sequenced during a study of blood T cell repertoires in COVID-19. Study-level background: The samples span acute and convalescent COVID-19 from the United States, Italy and Spain. PBMCs, B-cell-depleted T cells, or T cells provided the cDNA or gDNA that made up the material.

In the original workflow: Reference gene primer amplification gave estimated nucleated cell counts. The table came from immunoSEQ multiplex PCR; TCRdb's copy has only in-frame clones and leaves some out. Clone size and V and J calls were adopted from that table, with D and trimming inferred from the DNA. The sample holds around 250,000 clones; about 82% are singletons and the top ten take roughly an eighth. This CDR3 contains 16 residues. Germline CDR1 reads MNHEY; CDR2 reads SVGAGI. The trim removed 2 bases at V and 2 bases at J, leaving 5 bases unmatched. Sequencing used peripheral blood. This sequence joins TRBV6-5 and TRBJ2-3; 9 bases agree with TRBD2. The TCR comes from a man older than 75 with acute or convalescent COVID-19. The chain's CDR3 is CASSYSGRIDTDTQYF. The DNA of the CDR3 is TGTGCCAGCAGTTACAGCGGGAGGATCGACACAGATACGCAGTATTTT.